The 7 T cell receptor beta chains listed next were all sequenced from one sample in a study of shared clonotypes between healthy human individuals. The table came from immunoSEQ multiplex PCR; TCRdb's copy has only in-frame clones and leaves some out. The sample gives about 2 million clones, roughly 95% of which show up once; about 1.1% is in the top ten. The naive CD8 subset, CD45RO-negative cells positively selected for CCR7, excluded terminally differentiated effector memory CD45RA+ cells. The sequenced sample consisted of naive CD8+ T cells sorted from blood. All receptors come from a man aged 18 to 29 in good health.

This sequence joins TRBV19 and TRBJ2-3, with D perhaps TRBD1 (6 bases). The CDR3 loop spans 15 amino acids. Germline CDR1 reads LNHDA; CDR2 reads SQIVND (reference sequence). Trimming shortened V by 5 bases and J by 0 bases, and 12 bases separated the two germline ends. CDR3 protein: CASSVGTTSTDTQYF. DNA of the CDR3: TGTGCCAGTAGTGTAGGGACAACTAGCACAGATACGCAGTATTTT.

The sample holds a few counts of this clone. This chain joins TRBV4-1 and TRBJ1-2; D is perhaps TRBD1 (5 bases). The CDR3 spans 12 residues. Germline-derived CDR1 and CDR2 are MGHRA and YSYEKL. Trimming took 5 bases from V and 7 from J, leaving 11 bases between them. In nucleotides, the CDR3 is TGCGCCAGCAGCGAGGGGTTGAGTGGCTACACCTTC. It codes for CASSEGLSGYTF.

In the case of this clone: Other DNA variants within this sample encode the same CDR3. The chain combines TRBV9 with TRBJ2-1; D is undetermined. V dropped 0 bases and J dropped 0 bases, with 7 bases sitting between them. The CDR3 covers 15 residues. Looked up from germline, CDR1 is SGDLS and CDR2 is YYNGEE. CDR3 residues: CASSVEASSYNEQFF. CDR3 sequence (DNA): TGTGCCAGCAGCGTAGAGGCTAGCTCCTACAATGAGCAGTTCTTC.

In the case of this clone: This specimen includes other DNA sequences encoding the same CDR3. The chain combines TRBV4-1 with TRBJ2-7; D may be TRBD1 (6 bases). The CDR3 has 14 amino acids. V gave up 2 bases and J gave up 0 bases, with 8 bases separating them. Germline CDR1 is MGHRA and CDR2 is YSYEKL. DNA for the CDR3: TGCGCCAGCAGCCAACGACAGGCCTCCTACGAGCAGTACTTC. It codes for CASSQRQASYEQYF.

This rearrangement joins TRBV29-1 to TRBJ2-3; 15 bases agree with TRBD2. The CDR3 covers 21 residues. CDR1 and CDR2 from the germline V gene are SQVTM and ANQGSEA. The ends lost 0 bases at V and 0 bases at J; junction bases unmatched: 13. The CDR3 nucleotides are TGCAGCGTTGAAGATTGGGGACTAGCGGGGGGCCTAACATCTAGCACAGATACGCAGTATTTT. It yields the protein CSVEDWGLAGGLTSSTDTQYF.

The rearrangement links TRBV7-9 to TRBJ2-7; D tentatively reads TRBD1 or TRBD2 (5 bases each). CDR3 length: 14 residues. Germline lookup yields CDR1 SEHNR and CDR2 FQNEAQ (reference sequence). The V gene lost 3 bases and the J gene lost 4 bases, with 13 bases spanning the gap. The CDR3 reads CASSFAQGDYEQYF. As DNA, the CDR3 is TGTGCCAGCAGCTTTGCCCAGGGAGATTACGAGCAGTACTTC.

The CDR3 DNA is TGTGCCAGCAGCCTAGAGGCGAGGTGGGAGCAGTACTTC. The encoded protein is CASSLEARWEQYF. The chain combines TRBV5-6 with TRBJ2-7; D is unclear. Germline loops: CDR1 SGHDT, CDR2 YYEEEE. The CDR3 is made up of 13 amino acids. The V end was cut by 4 bases, the J end by 7 bases, with 15 bases between.